This record concerns one T cell receptor beta chain sequence. Antigen: not known. The data stem from a study of shared clonotypes between healthy human individuals. Study observations and caveats: Naive CD4 clonotype sharing across a few donors was approximately 5%. Clonotypes not shared had lower generation probabilities than those common to all four donors.

V was trimmed by 5 bases and J by 3 bases, leaving 19 bases between them. Germline lookup yields CDR1 SQVTM and CDR2 ANQGSEA. The CDR3 has 16 amino acids. Several immunoSEQ plates received, in even portions, the genomic DNA of each subset. The data were produced by immunoSEQ multiplex PCR, yet TCRdb's version contains in-frame clones alone and is incomplete. The table lists about 2 million clones, roughly 94% of them singletons. The sample comprised naive CD4+ T cells sorted from blood. Documented subset: CD45RA+ positively selected. The sequence derives from a man aged 18 to 30 in good health. V and J are TRBV29-1 and TRBJ2-2; D gene unclear. DNA for the CDR3: TGCAGCGTTCCCAAAGGGATTGGCGAGGACACCGGGGAGCTGTTTTTT. Protein: CSVPKGIGEDTGELFF.